This is a list of T cell receptor beta chains from one sample in a study of T cells in Graves' hyperthyroidism and ophthalmopathy. MiXCR was run by TCRdb on the multiplex PCR reads, yielding one entry per CDR3 protein. The sample has about 300,000 distinct CDR3 sequences; approximately 18% are singletons. The specimen sequenced was blood. The receptors come from a man aged 45-65 years with Graves' ophthalmopathy. The CDR3 runs from the conserved cysteine through the conserved F or W. D genes are given only for firm matches. Clone size, where shown, is once, few, many, or a class for clones that have expanded.

>TRBD1|.|TRBJ2-5|TRBV7-6
TGTGCCAGCTCGGGACAGATAAGACCCCAAGAGACCCAGTACTTC
CASSGQIRPQETQYF
>.|many|TRBJ1-5|TRBV2
TGTGCCAGCAGTGATTTCGGTGAGGGGCAGCCCCAGCATTTT
CASSDFGEGQPQHF
>TRBD2|.|TRBJ2-7|TRBV28
TGTGCCAGCAGTTTAAAGCTAGCGGGAGTGGGCGAGCAGTACTTC
CASSLKLAGVGEQYF
>.|many|TRBJ1-1|TRBV3-1
TGTGCCAGCAGCCAAGAAACCCCGAAAACTTTCTTT
CASSQETPKTFF
>.|many|TRBJ2-1|TRBV11-1
TGTGCCAGCAGCTTTATGGGATACAATGAGCAGTTCTTC
CASSFMGYNEQFF
>.|.|TRBJ2-1|TRBV18
TGTGCCAGCTCACAAGGGAACAATGAGCAGTTCTTC
CASSQGNNEQFF
>.|.|TRBJ2-2|TRBV3-1
TGTGCCAGCAGCCCGGCAAGGTCCACCGGGGAGCTGTTTTTT
CASSPARSTGELFF
>TRBD2|few|TRBJ2-7|TRBV3-1
TGTGCCAGCAGCCAGGTAGGACTAGTGAACGAGCAGTACTTC
CASSQVGLVNEQYF
>.|few|TRBJ1-2|TRBV20-1
TGCAGTGCTAGGACAGGATTTAACTATGGCTACACCTTC
CSARTGFNYGYTF
>.|many|TRBJ2-1|TRBV11-2
TGTGCCAGCAGCTCCCGGGGGAGCGGGCGTCTAAATGAGCAGTTCTTC
CASSSRGSGRLNEQFF
>TRBD2|.|TRBJ2-1|TRBV3-1
TGTGCCAGCAGCCAAGCCCTTCTCCGGGAGGGCCGGAATGAGCAGTTCTTC
CASSQALLREGRNEQFF
>TRBD1|.|TRBJ2-1|TRBV5-1
TGCGCCAGCAGCGCCAGGACAGGGGCCAAACCCAATGAGCAGTTCTTC
CASSARTGAKPNEQFF
>TRBD1|.|TRBJ1-6|TRBV28
TGTGCCAGCAGTTGGACAGGGAGCTCCTATAATTCACCCCTCCACTTT
CASSWTGSSYNSPLHF
>.|.|TRBJ2-3|TRBV12-3/TRBV12-4
TGTGCCAGCGGAGGTACGCAGTATTTT
CASGGTQYF
>.|few|TRBJ2-7|TRBV14
TGTGCCAGCAGCCCGGCCCTCCTGGGCGAGCAGTACTTC
CASSPALLGEQYF
>.|many|TRBJ2-6|TRBV29-1
TGCAGCGTAGAGCCGCAGGGGGCCAACGTCCTGACTTTC
CSVEPQGANVLTF
>.|.|TRBJ1-2|TRBV19
TGTGCCAGTAGTACGCCAGTTCAACGGCTCCAAGGCTACACCTTC
CASSTPVQRLQGYTF
>.|many|TRBJ2-3|TRBV24-1
TGTGCCACCAGTGGCCCCTCCACTGCGGAAGATACGCAGTATTTT
CATSGPSTAEDTQYF
>.|few|TRBJ2-6|TRBV6-1
TGTGCCAGCAGCCGGCCCGGGAGTAGGGCCAACGTCCTGACTTTC
CASSRPGSRANVLTF
>.|few|TRBJ1-4|TRBV6-8
TGTGCCAGCCTTAAAACAGCAGCGGCGGGGGAAAAACTGTTTTTT
CASLKTAAAGEKLFF
>.|.|TRBJ1-5|TRBV4-1
TGCGCCAGCAGCCAAGAGGAAATGAGCAATCAGCCCCAGCATTTT
CASSQEEMSNQPQHF
>.|many|TRBJ2-3|TRBV28
TGTGCCAGCAGTAAAAGCACAGATACGCAGTATTTT
CASSKSTDTQYF
>TRBD2|.|TRBJ2-1|TRBV7-2
TGTGCCAGCAGACTAGCGGGAGGGTGGGATGAGCAGTTCTTC
CASRLAGGWDEQFF
>.|few|TRBJ1-5|TRBV7-9
TGTGCCAGCAGCTTAGGGGGACCGGGGGGTCAGCCCCAGCATTTT
CASSLGGPGGQPQHF
>.|many|TRBJ2-3|TRBV7-9
TGTGCCAGCAGCTTAGGGGGTTCAGATACGCAGTATTTT
CASSLGGSDTQYF
>.|few|TRBJ1-1|TRBV6-1
TGTGCCAGCTCGAAGGGGGACATGAACACTGAAGCTTTCTTT
CASSKGDMNTEAFF
>.|few|TRBJ2-1|TRBV20-1
TGCAGTGCTAGGGTCTCAGAGGCTAGCGAGGATTACAATGAGCAGTTCTTC
CSARVSEASEDYNEQFF
>TRBD2|.|TRBJ2-7|TRBV27
TGTGCCAGCAGTTTATCTGCTAGCGGGACGAGGGTCTACGAGCAGTACTTC
CASSLSASGTRVYEQYF
>TRBD2|.|TRBJ2-1|TRBV7-9
TGTGCCAGCAGCTTAGGGGGACTAGCGGGAGGTTATTACAATGAGCAGTTCTTC
CASSLGGLAGGYYNEQFF
>.|many|TRBJ2-2|TRBV5-1
TGCGCCAGCAGCTTGGCGGGTACGAACACCGGGGAGCTGTTTTTT
CASSLAGTNTGELFF
>TRBD2|many|TRBJ2-3|TRBV20-1
TGCAGTGCTAGGAAAGGGACTAACATGGATACGCAGTATTTT
CSARKGTNMDTQYF
>.|few|TRBJ2-3|TRBV10-2
TGCGCCAGCAGACCCGAGCCCGTAATCACGCCGCAGTATTTT
CASRPEPVITPQYF
>.|.|TRBJ2-7|TRBV7-9
TGTGCCAGCAGCCCACACAAGTACGAGCAGTACTTC
CASSPHKYEQYF
>TRBD2|.|TRBJ2-3|TRBV20-1
TGCAGTGCCGCGGGAGTACGGTCCACAGATACGCAGTATTTT
CSAAGVRSTDTQYF
>TRBD1|many|TRBJ2-7|TRBV7-8
TGTGCCAGCAGCGGACGGGACAGGGTCTACGAGCAGTACTTC
CASSGRDRVYEQYF
>.|few|TRBJ1-1|TRBV5-1
TGCGCCAGCAGCTTTACAGGAATTAACACTGAAGCTTTCTTT
CASSFTGINTEAFF
>.|many|TRBJ1-1|TRBV2
TGTGCCAGCAGGTCGGGGTCAGGGCGGAACACTGAAGCTTTCTTT
CASRSGSGRNTEAFF
>.|many|TRBJ2-5|TRBV28
TGTGCCAGCAGGGTCGGGACTTTGGGGACCCAGTACTTC
CASRVGTLGTQYF
>.|.|TRBJ2-5|TRBV28
TGTGCCAGCAGTTTAGGGGTCCCCCGGACAGAGACCCAGTACTTC
CASSLGVPRTETQYF
>TRBD1|many|TRBJ1-1|TRBV6-1
TGTGCCAGCAGTGAGTCCGGGACAGCGAACACTGAAGCTTTCTTT
CASSESGTANTEAFF
>.|many|TRBJ1-2|TRBV2
TGTGCCAGCATTGGGGAGTGGAACAGTAACTATGGCTACACCTTC
CASIGEWNSNYGYTF
>TRBD2|.|TRBJ2-2|TRBV5-1
TGCGCCAGCAGCCGTGGCGGGAGGGTAAACACCGGGGAGCTGTTTTTT
CASSRGGRVNTGELFF
>.|.|TRBJ1-4|TRBV3-1
TGTGCCAGCAGCCTAAGAGGACAGTCGATTAATGAAAAACTGTTTTTT
CASSLRGQSINEKLFF
>.|.|TRBJ1-3|TRBV5-4
TGTGCCAGCAGCTTGGGACAGGGAAACACCATATATTTT
CASSLGQGNTIYF
>.|many|TRBJ2-2|TRBV30
TGTGCCTGGAGTGTACTCTACGGGGAGCTGTTTTTT
CAWSVLYGELFF
>.|few|TRBJ2-2|TRBV7-3
TGTGCCAGCAGCTTAAGCGAGAACACCGGGGAGCTGTTTTTT
CASSLSENTGELFF